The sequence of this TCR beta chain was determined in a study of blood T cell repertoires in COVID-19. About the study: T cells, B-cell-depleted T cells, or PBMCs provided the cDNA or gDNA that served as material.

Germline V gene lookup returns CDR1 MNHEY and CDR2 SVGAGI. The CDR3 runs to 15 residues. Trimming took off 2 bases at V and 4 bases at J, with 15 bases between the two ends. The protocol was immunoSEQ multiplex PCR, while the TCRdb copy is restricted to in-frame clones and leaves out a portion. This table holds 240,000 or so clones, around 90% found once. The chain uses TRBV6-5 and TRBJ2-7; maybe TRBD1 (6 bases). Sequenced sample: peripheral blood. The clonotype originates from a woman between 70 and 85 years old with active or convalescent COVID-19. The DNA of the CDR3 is TGTGCCAGCAGTTACGACAGGTCCCGGGCATACGAGCAGTACTTC. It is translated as CASSYDRSRAYEQYF.